These T cell receptor beta chains were read from a single sample in a study of radiotherapy plus CTLA-4 blockade in lung cancer. The table came from immunoSEQ multiplex PCR; TCRdb's copy has only in-frame clones and leaves some out. The data show 85,000 to 120,000 clones, approximately 81% seen once. The sample here was peripheral blood, taken from a patient treated with radiotherapy plus ipilimumab. These receptors came from a human donor with non-small cell lung cancer that progressed on radiotherapy plus ipilimumab. Some clones in this sample may be carry-over from other donors' samples. CDR3s include the opening cysteine and the closing phenylalanine or tryptophan. The D gene is left open where the match is weak. Where a row states a size, it is once, few, many or the class of an expanded clone; other rows omit it.

V gene: TRBV2
clone size: NA
D gene: NA
J gene: TRBJ1-2
CDR3 protein: CASTRHFNYGYTF
CDR3 DNA: TGTGCCAGCACCCGACACTTTAACTATGGCTACACCTTC

V gene: TRBV2
clone size: NA
D gene: NA
J gene: TRBJ2-1
CDR3 protein: CASQPLVTYNEQFF
CDR3 DNA: TGTGCCAGCCAGCCACTAGTTACCTACAATGAGCAGTTCTTC

V gene: TRBV2
clone size: NA
D gene: NA
J gene: TRBJ1-1
CDR3 protein: CASSPWLMNTEAFF
CDR3 DNA: TGTGCCAGCAGTCCTTGGCTTATGAACACTGAAGCTTTCTTT

V gene: TRBV5-1
clone size: NA
D gene: NA
J gene: TRBJ2-5
CDR3 protein: CASSSTASETQYF
CDR3 DNA: TGCGCCAGCAGCTCGACAGCTTCGGAGACCCAGTACTTC

V gene: TRBV4-3
clone size: once
D gene: TRBD1
J gene: TRBJ1-2
CDR3 protein: CASSRNRGTGGYGYTF
CDR3 DNA: TGCGCCAGCAGCCGAAACAGGGGGACAGGGGGCTATGGCTACACCTTC

V gene: TRBV11-2
clone size: NA
D gene: NA
J gene: TRBJ1-6
CDR3 protein: CASSLLQPLLYNSPLHF
CDR3 DNA: TGTGCCAGCAGCTTATTACAACCTCTCCTCTATAATTCACCCCTCCACTTT

V gene: TRBV5-6
clone size: NA
D gene: TRBD1
J gene: TRBJ2-1
CDR3 protein: CASSLAGQGGSYNEQFF
CDR3 DNA: TGTGCCAGCAGCTTGGCCGGACAGGGTGGCTCCTACAATGAGCAGTTCTTC

V gene: TRBV19
clone size: NA
D gene: TRBD1
J gene: TRBJ1-2
CDR3 protein: CASSESGTGYYGYTF
CDR3 DNA: TGTGCCAGTAGTGAATCCGGGACAGGGTACTATGGCTACACCTTC

V gene: TRBV5-1
clone size: NA
D gene: NA
J gene: TRBJ1-1
CDR3 protein: CASSFGTAEAFF
CDR3 DNA: TGCGCCAGCAGCTTCGGGACCGCCGAAGCTTTCTTT

V gene: TRBV25-1
clone size: NA
D gene: TRBD1
J gene: TRBJ2-7
CDR3 protein: CASSGTGTYEQYF
CDR3 DNA: TGTGCCAGCAGCGGGACAGGTACCTACGAGCAGTACTTC

V gene: TRBV6-6
clone size: NA
D gene: NA
J gene: TRBJ2-7
CDR3 protein: CASSAPGRPEQYF
CDR3 DNA: TGTGCCAGCAGTGCGCCGGGGAGGCCCGAGCAGTACTTC

V gene: TRBV18
clone size: NA
D gene: TRBD1
J gene: TRBJ1-1
CDR3 protein: CASSPDRGTEAFF
CDR3 DNA: TGTGCCAGCTCACCGGACAGGGGCACTGAAGCTTTCTTT

V gene: TRBV5-6
clone size: NA
D gene: NA
J gene: TRBJ2-7
CDR3 protein: CASSPGEGIYEQYF
CDR3 DNA: TGTGCCAGCAGTCCAGGGGAGGGCATCTACGAGCAGTACTTC

V gene: TRBV5-6
clone size: NA
D gene: NA
J gene: TRBJ2-7
CDR3 protein: CASRGGTKYEQYF
CDR3 DNA: TGTGCCAGCAGAGGGGGGACAAAATACGAGCAGTACTTC

V gene: TRBV7-2
clone size: NA
D gene: NA
J gene: TRBJ2-6
CDR3 protein: CASSQEAASGANVLTF
CDR3 DNA: TGCGCCAGCAGCCAAGAAGCGGCCTCTGGGGCCAACGTCCTGACTTTC

V gene: TRBV11-2
clone size: NA
D gene: NA
J gene: TRBJ1-4
CDR3 protein: CASSSWDGNEKLFF
CDR3 DNA: TGTGCCAGCAGCTCCTGGGACGGGAATGAAAAACTGTTTTTT

V gene: TRBV29-1
clone size: NA
D gene: TRBD1
J gene: TRBJ1-3
CDR3 protein: CSVVQGAGGNTIYF
CDR3 DNA: TGCAGCGTTGTCCAGGGGGCTGGAGGAAACACCATATATTTT

V gene: TRBV18
clone size: few
D gene: TRBD2
J gene: TRBJ2-5
CDR3 protein: CASSPPNPGLVPTQYF
CDR3 DNA: TGTGCCAGCTCACCACCCAACCCAGGACTAGTCCCGACCCAGTACTTC

V gene: TRBV28
clone size: NA
D gene: NA
J gene: TRBJ2-2
CDR3 protein: CASSSVGGASSTGELFF
CDR3 DNA: TGTGCCAGCAGTTCCGTAGGTGGGGCAAGTAGTACCGGGGAGCTGTTTTTT

V gene: TRBV2
clone size: NA
D gene: TRBD1
J gene: TRBJ1-4
CDR3 protein: CASKDRKNEKLFF
CDR3 DNA: TGTGCCAGCAAGGACAGGAAGAATGAAAAACTGTTTTTT

V gene: TRBV11-2
clone size: few
D gene: NA
J gene: TRBJ2-1
CDR3 protein: CASSYRSTVYNEQFF
CDR3 DNA: TGTGCCAGCAGTTACAGAAGCACAGTTTACAATGAGCAGTTCTTC

V gene: TRBV7-3
clone size: NA
D gene: NA
J gene: TRBJ1-2
CDR3 protein: CASSQQGVGGYTF
CDR3 DNA: TGTGCCAGCAGCCAACAGGGCGTTGGTGGCTACACCTTC

V gene: TRBV7-3
clone size: NA
D gene: NA
J gene: TRBJ2-2
CDR3 protein: CASSEFTGELFF
CDR3 DNA: TGTGCCAGCAGCGAGTTCACCGGGGAGCTGTTTTTT

V gene: TRBV7-9
clone size: NA
D gene: NA
J gene: TRBJ1-4
CDR3 protein: CASSLEAGRGEKLFF
CDR3 DNA: TGTGCCAGCAGCTTAGAAGCAGGGAGGGGCGAAAAACTGTTTTTT

V gene: TRBV4-3
clone size: once
D gene: NA
J gene: TRBJ2-7
CDR3 protein: CASSQGSKKAYEQYF
CDR3 DNA: TGCGCCAGCAGCCAAGGGTCAAAAAAAGCCTACGAGCAGTACTTC

V gene: TRBV6-1
clone size: NA
D gene: NA
J gene: TRBJ2-5
CDR3 protein: CASILTSVKTQYF
CDR3 DNA: TGTGCCAGCATCCTGACGAGCGTGAAGACCCAGTACTTC

V gene: TRBV7-6
clone size: NA
D gene: NA
J gene: TRBJ2-5
CDR3 protein: CASSLVTGPMETQYF
CDR3 DNA: TGTGCCAGCAGCTTAGTGACAGGTCCTATGGAGACCCAGTACTTC

V gene: TRBV27
clone size: NA
D gene: NA
J gene: TRBJ2-1
CDR3 protein: CASSPATRPWDNEQFF
CDR3 DNA: TGTGCCAGCAGTCCAGCCACTAGACCATGGGACAATGAGCAGTTCTTC

V gene: TRBV7-2
clone size: few
D gene: TRBD1
J gene: TRBJ1-4
CDR3 protein: CASSFPGGEKLFF
CDR3 DNA: TGTGCCAGCAGCTTTCCAGGGGGAGAAAAACTGTTTTTT

V gene: TRBV30
clone size: NA
D gene: NA
J gene: TRBJ2-1
CDR3 protein: CAWSIRGEQFF
CDR3 DNA: TGTGCCTGGAGTATACGGGGGGAGCAGTTCTTC

V gene: TRBV13
clone size: NA
D gene: NA
J gene: TRBJ2-7
CDR3 protein: CASSSIPGSLTYEQYF
CDR3 DNA: TGTGCCAGCAGCTCCATTCCGGGCAGCCTAACTTACGAGCAGTACTTC

V gene: TRBV18
clone size: NA
D gene: NA
J gene: TRBJ2-2
CDR3 protein: CASSPLRRTVAGELFF
CDR3 DNA: TGTGCCAGCTCACCGCTACGGAGAACAGTCGCCGGGGAGCTGTTTTTT

V gene: TRBV5-1
clone size: NA
D gene: NA
J gene: TRBJ2-3
CDR3 protein: CASSLTGIQADTQYF
CDR3 DNA: TGCGCCAGCAGCTTGACAGGGATCCAGGCAGATACGCAGTATTTT

V gene: TRBV9
clone size: NA
D gene: TRBD1
J gene: TRBJ1-4
CDR3 protein: CASSVFPGGEKLFF
CDR3 DNA: TGTGCCAGCAGCGTATTTCCAGGGGGTGAAAAACTGTTTTTT

V gene: TRBV21-1
clone size: NA
D gene: NA
J gene: TRBJ1-2
CDR3 protein: CASSNLDTGARGYTF
CDR3 DNA: TGTGCCAGCAGCAACCTCGACACAGGGGCACGTGGCTACACCTTC

V gene: TRBV9
clone size: NA
D gene: NA
J gene: TRBJ2-7
CDR3 protein: CASSPDQTYEQYF
CDR3 DNA: TGTGCCAGCAGTCCCGACCAGACCTACGAGCAGTACTTC

V gene: TRBV6-6
clone size: NA
D gene: NA
J gene: TRBJ2-1
CDR3 protein: CASSNPSQGRGYEQFF
CDR3 DNA: TGTGCCAGCAGCAACCCTAGTCAGGGCCGGGGGTATGAGCAGTTCTTC

V gene: TRBV6-5
clone size: NA
D gene: NA
J gene: TRBJ1-1
CDR3 protein: CASSSRFPPNTEAFF
CDR3 DNA: TGTGCCAGCAGCTCGCGATTCCCCCCAAACACTGAAGCTTTCTTT

V gene: TRBV15
clone size: NA
D gene: NA
J gene: TRBJ1-2
CDR3 protein: CATSRAGHSGYTF
CDR3 DNA: TGTGCCACCAGCAGGGCAGGGCACAGTGGCTACACCTTC

V gene: TRBV7-8
clone size: NA
D gene: NA
J gene: TRBJ2-7
CDR3 protein: CASSLRQGSYEQYF
CDR3 DNA: TGTGCCAGCAGCTTACGCCAGGGGAGCTACGAGCAGTACTTC

V gene: TRBV28
clone size: NA
D gene: NA
J gene: TRBJ1-1
CDR3 protein: CASSKLGTGEAFF
CDR3 DNA: TGTGCCAGCAGTAAACTAGGGACGGGTGAAGCTTTCTTT

V gene: TRBV4-3
clone size: once
D gene: NA
J gene: TRBJ1-5
CDR3 protein: CASSQGGENQPQHF
CDR3 DNA: TGCGCCAGCAGCCAAGGTGGGGAGAATCAGCCCCAGCATTTT

V gene: TRBV23-1
clone size: NA
D gene: TRBD1
J gene: TRBJ1-5
CDR3 protein: CASSQGPGQGAHSNQPQHF
CDR3 DNA: TGCGCCAGCAGTCAAGGTCCGGGACAGGGGGCTCATAGCAATCAGCCCCAGCATTTT

V gene: TRBV19
clone size: NA
D gene: NA
J gene: TRBJ1-2
CDR3 protein: CASSILQFYGYTF
CDR3 DNA: TGTGCCAGTAGTATTCTACAGTTTTATGGCTACACCTTC

V gene: TRBV7-9
clone size: NA
D gene: TRBD1
J gene: TRBJ1-1
CDR3 protein: CASSLQGANTEAFF
CDR3 DNA: TGTGCCAGCAGCTTACAGGGGGCGAACACTGAAGCTTTCTTT